The clone carrying this T cell receptor (beta chain) has more than one count but fewer than ten. The antigen remains undetermined. The record originates from a study of neurological immune-mediated disorders. A single record per CDR3 protein comes from TCRdb applying MiXCR to the 5' RACE reads. The data hold approximately 130,000 distinct CDR3 sequences, with roughly 3.1% observed a single time. Germline-derived CDR1 and CDR2 are LNHDA and SQIVND (reference sequence). This CDR3 has 14 residues. With V trimmed by 9 bases and J by 4 bases, 8 bases remained unmatched. Regarding the study as a whole: One related-CDR3 cluster, which may be a signature, held the repertoires of 18 of 34 multiple sclerosis patients after phylogenetic grouping. The expanded clones of different subjects shared no CDR3 amino acid sequences (suggesting private repertoires in all groups).

The sequencing sample was made of PBMCs. This receptor was obtained from a woman aged 25-40 years with multiple sclerosis. This chain connects TRBV19 to TRBJ2-1; TRBD2 matches at 8 bases. The CDR3 nucleotides are TGTGCCAGCAAAGCGGGGGCCCTTTACAATGAGCAGTTCTTC. It encodes CASKAGALYNEQFF.